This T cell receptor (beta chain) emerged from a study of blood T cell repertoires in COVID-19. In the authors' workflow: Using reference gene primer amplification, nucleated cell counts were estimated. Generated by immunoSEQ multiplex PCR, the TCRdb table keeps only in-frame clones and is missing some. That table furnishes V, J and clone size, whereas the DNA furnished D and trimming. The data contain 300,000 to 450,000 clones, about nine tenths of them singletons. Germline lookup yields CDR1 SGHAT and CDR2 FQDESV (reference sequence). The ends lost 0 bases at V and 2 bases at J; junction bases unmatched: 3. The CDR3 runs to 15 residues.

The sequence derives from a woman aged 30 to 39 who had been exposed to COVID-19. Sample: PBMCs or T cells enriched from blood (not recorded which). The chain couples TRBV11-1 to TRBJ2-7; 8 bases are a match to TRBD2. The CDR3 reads CASSLATGGPYEQYF. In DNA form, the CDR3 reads TGTGCCAGCAGCTTAGCTACGGGAGGGCCCTACGAGCAGTACTTC.